This entry features one T cell receptor (beta chain) sequence. This clonotype was recorded at least ten times. The antigen it binds to is not known. Base-call qualities are not available, and no considerably larger clone is one nucleotide away. V ends up 4 bases short and J 7 bases short, with an unmatched junction base count of 7. According to the germline V gene, CDR1 reads SNHLY and CDR2 reads FYNNEI. The CDR3 runs 14 amino acids, cysteine and phenylalanine included. Only the CDR3 DNA stays, 42 bases, in frame from base 1. Libraries were made using 5' RACE. The data were produced on a NextSeq 500. In the TCR library protocol, a unique molecular identifier was attached to each TCR cDNA molecule so that PCR and sequencing errors could be corrected. Per the original workflow: TCR identification, UMI-based error correction and CDR3 extraction were performed with Decombinator tools. Expanded TCRs were defined as those above a frequency of 2 per 1,000, corresponding to the top 1% of the tumor frequency distribution. Expanded tumor TCRs were classed as regional if statistically deemed absent (corrected P<0.05) from at least one tumor region, otherwise ubiquitous. Rényi diversity was computed with the R vegan package after subsampling each repertoire 100 times to 5,000 TCRs. CDR3 similarity networks were constructed using string-kernel similarity of amino acid triplets, with links drawn between CDR3s whose pairwise similarity was above 0.82. TCRdb passed the public sequencing reads through fastp at Q25 and MiXCR, retaining productive beta sequences. Entries that share a CDR3 protein sequence are merged under the most common genes and DNA. TCRdb, not the authors, supplied the V and J calls. The sample table records around 100,000 distinct CDR3 sequences; 4.4% of these occur just once. The ten largest clones take up around 20% of the sample.

This sample stems from a study of spatial heterogeneity in lung cancer (dated by TCRdb to about 2019). For context, the study as a whole: Beta-chain transcripts were consistently detected in greater numbers than alpha-chain transcripts, which likely reflected higher beta-chain transcript abundance. In tumor regions, TCR transcript counts showed a strong correlation with a T cell transcriptional module score from matched bulk RNA-seq. Nonsynonymous mutation counts, determined by whole-exome sequencing of tumor tissue, were related to TCR repertoire features. In the raw uncorrected reads, each unique combination of TCR and UMI appeared more than ten times on average. TCR alpha and beta repertoires were quantitatively compared across multiple tumor regions, matched nontumor lung and blood in non-small cell lung cancer. Both alpha and beta chains were TCR-sequenced in a few hundred tumor regions, approximately 64 matched nontumor lung samples and roughly 54 PBMC samples obtained at surgery.

What the study reported, not specific to this receptor: The number of expanded intratumoral alpha and beta TCRs correlated with the tumor nonsynonymous mutation count. TCR-seq coverage of tumor T cells was estimated to be only 6% to 7.5% for alpha chains and more than 11% for beta chains. The count of ubiquitous expanded TCRs correlated with the count of ubiquitous nonsynonymous mutations, and the count of regional expanded TCRs correlated with the count of regional nonsynonymous mutations. Additional single-cell paired TCR alpha and beta sequencing was considered necessary to confirm, at a functional level, the hypothesis that regional TCRs recognize regional mutations.

The meaning of the sample's time point label: sample taken at primary tumor resection. Donors were 65 to 85 patients with early-stage, untreated non-small cell lung cancer from the lung TRACERx cohort. Without any cell sorting, TCR sequencing was performed on whole RNA extracted either from tumor and nontumor lung tissue or from cryopreserved PBMC samples. A patient was chosen for TCR sequencing only when enough RNA was available from at least two tumor regions. Tumor and adjacent nontumor lung specimens were reviewed by a lung pathologist before selection. The TCR originated in a male donor with early-stage non-small cell lung cancer. Specimen: lung tumor tissue, collected at surgery. The chain is made from TRBV2 and TRBJ1-5; TRBD1 matches 7 bases in the middle. The nucleotide sequence reads as follows: TGTGCCAGCAGTGGGGACAGAACGTTACAGCCCCAGCATTTT. This translates into CASSGDRTLQPQHF.